This TCR beta chain is from a study of Graves' ophthalmopathy and Graves' hyperthyroidism. Excluded: other autoimmune disease, uncontrolled infection, pregnancy or lactation. Reliance was placed on clinical symptoms, serum thyroxine, TRAb, thyroid ultrasound and orbital computed tomography for diagnosis. The authors isolated PBMCs from around 10 ml of fresh peripheral blood. From RNA, the CDR3 regions of TCR beta chains were amplified and sequenced. HTBI-primed RT-PCR formed the first round, and a multiplex PCR formed the second. TCRdb recomputed calls from the multiplex PCR reads with MiXCR, one row per CDR3 protein. This table holds hundreds of thousands of distinct CDR3 sequences, 22% found once. Notes on the study in general: Most expanded clonotypes in thyroid above 0.001 frequency also showed up in blood.

Trimming removed 3 bases at V and 6 bases at J, with 15 bases between. Germline lookup yields CDR1 MNHNS and CDR2 SASEGT. This CDR3 spans 15 amino acids. This clonotype was counted at least ten times. Antigen unknown. The V gene is TRBV6-1, the J gene TRBJ1-5; the D gene is possibly TRBD1 (6 bases). What was sequenced was peripheral blood. This clonotype was obtained from a young woman with stable Graves' hyperthyroidism. Some clones in this sample may be carry-over from other donors' samples. The CDR3 reads CASSERVGGGQPQHF. CDR3 nucleotides: TGTGCCAGCAGTGAGAGGGTAGGGGGAGGTCAGCCCCAGCATTTT.